This T cell receptor beta chain was sequenced during a study of cytomegalovirus exposure and HLA in healthy donors (dated by TCRdb to 2015 to 2018). Study-level background: In an earlier analysis of several hundred of the donors, approximately 300 Gb of sequence data and roughly 100 million unique TCR beta sequences from about 179 million T cells were reported. The number of donors typed differed by locus, with 629-630 for A, B, C, DRB1 and DQB1, 522 for DQA1, 600 to 610 for DPA1, and around 450 for DPB1. Every discovery cohort repertoire had been produced on one sequencing platform. Donor age, sex, ethnicity and CMV serostatus were compiled alongside the repertoire data. The T cell repertoires of 666 subjects were profiled by immunosequencing and related to cytomegalovirus serostatus. About 300 gigabases of sequencing data and approximately 80 million unique TCR sequences were included in an early release covering about 600 HLA-typed donors. HLA typing included class I and class II loci at four-digit resolution. In the later analysis, no new phenotypic data were used to find candidate immune exposures; instead, reliance was placed on TCR beta sequences and their occurrence across donors. Among about 390 genotyped donors of the cohort, an average of roughly 240,000 unique TCR beta nucleotide sequences were sequenced per donor, roughly a sixth of them non-productive. A later genetic analysis used genome-wide SNP genotypes for 398 of the 666 donors, treating that subset as a discovery cohort. Roughly 5 DR-DQ haplotypes were handled as single units for association and clustering, since linkage in the cohort was strong. To study patterns of TCR occurrence, a later analysis re-analyzed previously published TCR beta repertoires from 650 to 750 donors and added high-resolution HLA genotyping. To decide whether each TCR beta V gene segment behaved as functional or pseudogenic, an earlier analysis of 587 of the donors relied on high-throughput TCR beta sequencing. The genetic ancestry cluster associated with self-reported Caucasian donors included 81% of the roughly 400 genotyped donors. The study was designed to test whether signatures of past pathogen exposure could be identified by cataloging public T cell receptors. Besides the first cohort of about 730 subjects, a separate validation cohort made up of 120 or so different subjects was used. To predict cytomegalovirus infection status, the study brought together high-throughput TCR immunosequencing, statistical association of individual TCRs with disease status, and machine learning. Points the paper makes about the study in general: A cluster of highly shared sequence variants was judged likely to be a technical artifact of the sequencing pipeline. The authors suggested that the approach could potentially be generalized to other disease states and immunological phenotypes. Presence/absence analyses assumed roughly uniform sequencing depth across donors, an assumption that may not hold. Because some donors lacked HLA typing at each locus, the association tests relied only on the typed subset. A later analysis associated 15,000 or so TCR beta sequences with specific HLA alleles at a false discovery rate of 0.05. The classifier was reported to diagnose cytomegalovirus status with high specificity and sensitivity in both the original cohort and the validation cohort. Immune exposure information for the cohort was limited to CMV serostatus. An association between a missense DCLRE1C variant and V-gene and J-gene trimming of TCR beta chains was found in a later genetic analysis and replicated in an independent cohort. Compared with equally common non-associated chains, HLA-associated TCR beta chains in a later analysis were more clonally expanded and had lower generation probabilities. The cohort was sequenced for TCR beta chains only, and without alpha or paired-chain data the features that could be detected were limited. The study gave a list of some 150 TCR beta chains associated with cytomegalovirus. A later analysis found that most CMV-associated TCR beta chains appeared HLA-restricted, with HLA associations seemingly driven largely by CMV exposure. A further reported finding was that TCR beta sequences accurately predicted the HLA-A and HLA-B alleles for most subjects in the first cohort. According to a later genetic analysis, donors in an Asian-associated ancestry cluster had fewer N-insertions in productive TCRs than the approximately 610-donor mean. Across donors, most TCR sequences were observed very rarely, whereas some public TCRs were present in many individuals. In vitro tests confirmed that a few of the cytomegalovirus-associated TCR beta chains recognize cytomegalovirus antigens. An earlier analysis of approximately 570 of the donors showed that most TCR beta V segments appeared in productive rearrangements either about 87% or about 30% of the time, which broadly matched IMGT annotations. Linkage disequilibrium might explain the correlated functional status among segregating V segments, but an unknown experimental factor could not be ruled out. Several of the top co-occurrence clusters appeared to be linked to parvovirus B19, influenza, CMV and Epstein-Barr virus, according to a later analysis. The earlier analysis of approximately 560 of the donors excluded some 16 rarely observed V segments, including chromosome 9 orphons, because counts were too low. When HLA alleles, especially DR and DQ, strongly co-occurred, attributing TCR associations to individual alleles was difficult. In a later analysis, TCR association rates were found to vary across HLA loci, with the most associated TCRs seen for DRB1 alleles and the fewest for HLA-C alleles.

Concerning this clone: Its cognate antigen has yet to be identified. There are no base qualities to consult, and no much larger clone falls within one base.

In total, over 600 healthy bone marrow donors made up the cohort. At the time of sampling, every cohort member was nominally healthy, though immune exposures that went unrecorded were likely present. The donor was CMV seronegative and belonged to the group of 350 or so seronegative cohort members. A peripheral blood sample was provided by each donor, and peripheral blood mononuclear cells were used for TCR beta sequencing. The Qiagen DNeasy Blood Extraction Kit was used to extract genomic DNA from the blood cell samples. Preparation of the library involved the immunoSEQ multiplex PCR assay. For the multiplex PCR, a mixture combining 60 forward primers for TCR Vbeta segments and 13 reverse primers for TCR Jbeta segments was used. Amplification of the CDR3 region of rearranged TCR beta genes was performed with a multiplex PCR assay on genomic DNA. The Illumina HiSeq System was used to sequence the amplified TCR beta libraries as 87-base-pair reads. As for the original processing: In a later analysis, around 80 million unique TCR beta chains were counted across the approximately 640 repertoires, and about 10 million of these chains were shared by at least two donors. Raw reads were error-corrected and collapsed into unique sequences with a nearest-neighbor algorithm that merged closely related sequences to remove PCR and sequencing errors. To assign V, D and J gene segments, CDR3 sequences were aligned to IMGT reference sequences. For a sequence to be retained, a match of at least six nucleotides was required to both a V gene segment and a J gene segment. A rearrangement was called productive if the CDR3 had no stop codons and remained in frame with V and J, and every other rearrangement was called non-productive. Following IMGT convention, CDR3 was defined as the stretch from the second conserved V-encoded cysteine to the conserved J-encoded phenylalanine. The earlier analysis of 587 of the donors excluded any sequence lacking an unambiguous match to a single V gene segment. An earlier analysis of 587 of the donors called V segments functional above 56.7% productive rearrangements and segregating when the between-donor standard deviation exceeded 5%. A statistical classification framework was built for diagnosing cytomegalovirus status from the catalog of TCR beta chain sequences. In a later analysis, V and J genes were assigned by comparing TCR nucleotide sequences against IMGT/GENE-DB human TR gene sequences. Using the TCRdist pipeline, a later analysis assigned CDR3 sequences along with most-parsimonious VDJ recombination scenarios. In a later analysis, each TCR beta chain was defined by its CDR3 amino acid sequence together with its V-gene family, and reads lacking a unique V-gene family were excluded. To address suspected cross-contamination and a sequencing artifact, a later analysis removed roughly 640 highly shared, low-generation-probability nucleotide sequences. In a later analysis, a clonal expansion index for each public chain was calculated from normalized within-repertoire ranks of inferred template counts. In a later analysis, generation probabilities were computed with a VDJ recombination model fitted to out-of-frame rearrangements, and the resulting probabilities were checked against IGoR. Hypergeometric tests were used in a later analysis to score TCR-TCR, TCR-HLA and TCR-CMV co-occurrence, with a repertoire-size bias correction applied to the TCR pairs. In a later analysis, false discovery rates were estimated by permuting HLA or CMV assignments 20 times. In a later analysis, co-occurring TCRs were grouped using DBSCAN, with TCRdist sequence similarity added in when clustering inside HLA-allele-positive subsets. Repertoires with fewer than 30,000 or more than 120,000 public chains were left out of co-occurrence clustering, as were four to six repertoires with anomalous nucleotide sharing. TCRdb took this table from immuneACCESS and kept in-frame rearrangements with V and J called. Such tables lack part of the clones; where checked against another copy, unresolved V genes explain under half of the gap, and the rest is unexplained. V, J and clone size are those of that table, while D and trimming were read from the DNA. The sample profile shows approximately 140,000 clones; about 79% of them were found once. The leading ten clones occupy about 2.5% of the sample.

Sequenced sample: PBMCs. This TCR derives from a male donor in good health and CMV-seronegative.

The CDR3 region: CAISPQLAGGGLYNEQFF. The bases are TGTGCCATCAGTCCTCAACTAGCGGGAGGGGGGCTCTACAATGAGCAGTTCTTC. The chain is made from TRBV10-3 and TRBJ2-1, and 13 junctional nucleotides match TRBD2. CDR1 ENHRY and CDR2 SYGVKD are derived from the germline V gene. Including cysteine and phenylalanine, the CDR3 has 18 amino acids. CDR3 DNA is the only sequence kept; it has 54 bases, read in frame from the first base. After removal of 5 bases from V and 3 bases from J, the junction retains 10 bases not matched to a gene.